This paragraph covers one TCR beta chain sequence. What it recognizes is unknown. These data come from a study of shared clonotypes between healthy human individuals. Findings and caveats of the study: The study generally estimated greater richness for naive than memory subsets.

Cells designated naive CD8 were CD45RO-negative and were positively selected for CCR7, with terminally differentiated effector memory CD45RA+ cells excluded. The donors were all Caucasian adults (living in Nashville, Tennessee). The ends were cut back, 2 bases at V and 0 bases at J, with 31 bases in the middle. The CDR3 spans 22 residues. The V gene's germline CDR1 is SGHRS and CDR2 YFSETQ. Sequencing used immunoSEQ multiplex PCR; TCRdb keeps in-frame clones, though not all of them. The data hold more than 2 million clones, with approximately 92% observed a single time. This rearrangement joins TRBV5-1 to TRBJ2-3; possibly TRBD1 for D (6 bases). The source material was naive CD8+ T cells from PBMCs. The sequence was obtained from a man between 18 and 29 years old in good health. Some clones in this sample may be carry-over from other donors' samples. The CDR3 protein is CASSFPLYSGTSEEPSTDTQYF. In DNA, the CDR3 is TGCGCCAGCAGCTTTCCACTTTACTCCGGGACATCCGAAGAGCCTAGCACAGATACGCAGTATTTT.